This T cell receptor (beta chain) was recorded in a study of tumor-infiltrating lymphocytes in primary liver carcinoma. Study-level background: Subjects consisted of male and female patients aged 30 to 69 years. Points from the study as a whole: Overlap in tumor-adjacent and tumor-blood pairs fell below that of tumor region pairs. Tumors had a top-250-clone fraction that was significantly higher than blood (p = 0.039).

Each 20-30 mg portion of unsorted bulk tissue served as the source for co-extraction of RNA and DNA. Patients had chronic HBV infection and were treatment-naive. The CDR3 extends over 12 amino acids. Germline assignment: CDR1 SQVTM and CDR2 ANQGSEA. With 4 bases removed from V and 10 bases from J, the gap between germline ends came to 16 bases. Total RNA amounting to 500 ng was the source from which TCR beta cDNA was made with a constant-region primer. Employing slightly modified ARM-PCR, three nested multiplex PCR rounds were run, and these gave rise to the TCR beta libraries. The first two PCR rounds, roughly 10 cycles each, used TRBV1-TRBV30 forward primers and a C-beta reverse primer. TCRdb reprocessed the multiplex PCR reads via MiXCR and lists one record per CDR3 protein. The repertoire holds around 88,000 distinct CDR3 sequences, with 55% to 75% as singletons. Remarks on this clonotype: What it binds is not known.

The sequence came from a man aged 40-55 years with primary liver carcinoma and hepatitis B virus infection. The specimen was tumor-adjacent normal liver tissue. The chain has TRBV29-1 and TRBJ1-1; TRBD1 might be the D (5 bases). The CDR3 here is CSVVGLRNAAFF. As DNA, the CDR3 is TGCAGCGTTGTGGGACTCAGGAATGCAGCTTTCTTT.